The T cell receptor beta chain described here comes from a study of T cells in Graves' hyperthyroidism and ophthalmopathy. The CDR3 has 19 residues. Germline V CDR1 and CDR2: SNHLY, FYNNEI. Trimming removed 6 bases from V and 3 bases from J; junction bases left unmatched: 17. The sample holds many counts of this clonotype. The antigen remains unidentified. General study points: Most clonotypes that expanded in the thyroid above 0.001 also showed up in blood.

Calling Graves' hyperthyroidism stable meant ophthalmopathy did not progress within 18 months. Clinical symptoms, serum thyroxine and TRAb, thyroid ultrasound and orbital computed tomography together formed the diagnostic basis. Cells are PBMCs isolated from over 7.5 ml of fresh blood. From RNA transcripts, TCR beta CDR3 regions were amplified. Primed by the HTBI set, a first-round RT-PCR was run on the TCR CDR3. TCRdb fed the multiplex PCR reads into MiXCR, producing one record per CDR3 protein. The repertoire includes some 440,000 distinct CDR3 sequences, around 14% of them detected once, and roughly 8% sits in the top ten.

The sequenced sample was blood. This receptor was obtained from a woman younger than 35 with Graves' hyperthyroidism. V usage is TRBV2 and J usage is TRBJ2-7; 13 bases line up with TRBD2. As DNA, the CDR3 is TGTGCCAGCAGACCCGGGACTAGCGGGACCCCACATCGGAGCTACGAGCAGTACTTC. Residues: CASRPGTSGTPHRSYEQYF.